What follows are 18 T cell receptor beta chains derived from one specimen sequenced in a study of beta chain features in type 1 diabetes. What was sequenced were expressed TCRB transcripts, since all of the isolated RNA had been reverse transcribed. The assay was immunoSEQ multiplex PCR, and TCRdb's table has in-frame clones only and misses some. The sample records roughly 290,000 clones, 8% being singletons. Material: central memory CD4+ T cells from blood. The origin of the receptors is a woman aged 18-29 years in good health.

The CDR3 protein is CASSQQLAGGGQYF. The CDR3 DNA is TGCGCCAGCAGCCAACAGCTAGCGGGGGGAGGACAGTACTTC. This chain joins TRBV4-3 and TRBJ2-4, with TRBD2 matching 11 bases. CDR1 is LGHNA, CDR2 YSLEER, per germline. The length of the CDR3 is 14 residues. The junction had 7 bases not matched to a gene; V was cut back by 2 bases and J by 13 bases.

This clone was detected a few times. The chain recombines TRBV7-3 with TRBJ1-1; D not resolved. Trimming took 6 bases from V and 9 from J, leaving 11 bases between them. This CDR3 spans 11 amino acids. The V gene's germline CDR1 is SGHTA and CDR2 FQGTGA. The CDR3, as DNA: TGTGCCAGCAGTCAAGGCGGTAAAGCTTTCTTT. It codes for CASSQGGKAFF.

V gene TRBV7-9 combines with J gene TRBJ1-4, with TRBD1 matching 7 bases. This CDR3 is built from 16 residues. After removal of 3 bases from V and 3 bases from J, the junction contained 7 bases not matched to a gene. CDR1 SEHNR and CDR2 FQNEAQ come from the germline V gene (reference sequence). The CDR3 is CASSFQQGVANEKLFF. CDR3 nucleotides: TGTGCCAGCAGCTTTCAGCAGGGGGTTGCTAATGAAAAACTGTTTTTT.

This clone was picked up many times. The rearrangement uses TRBV5-4 and TRBJ1-1; 9 bases align to TRBD1. Trimming at V came to 2 bases and at J to 1 base, leaving 3 bases not matched to a gene. CDR1 and CDR2 from the germline V gene are SGHNT and YYREEE (reference sequence). This CDR3 comprises 15 residues. The CDR3 loop reads CASSLTGGENTEAFF. The DNA of the CDR3 is TGTGCCAGCAGCTTAACAGGGGGCGAGAACACTGAAGCTTTCTTT.

This clone showed up many times. The rearrangement links TRBV19 to TRBJ1-1; D gene ambiguous. The V end was cut by 1 base, the J end by 1 base, with 4 bases between. The germline CDR1 and CDR2 sequences are LNHDA and SQIVND (reference sequence). CDR3 length: 13 amino acids. Written as DNA, the CDR3 is TGTGCCAGTAGTATAGGAAGGAACACTGAAGCTTTCTTT. Amino acids: CASSIGRNTEAFF.

The rearrangement uses TRBV2 and TRBJ1-2; possible D gene TRBD1, 5 bases. V lost 2 bases and J lost 4, with 11 bases in between. This CDR3 is built from 14 residues. CDR1 and CDR2 from the germline V gene are SNHLY and FYNNEI. As DNA, the CDR3 is TGTGCCAGCAGTGAAAGGGAGACAGCCTATGGCTACACCTTC. Protein product: CASSERETAYGYTF.

This clone was counted a few times. The CDR3 region is CASSFSRRTNTGELFF. CDR3 in DNA: TGTGCCAGCAGCTTCAGTCGGCGGACGAACACCGGGGAGCTGTTTTTT. The rearrangement uses TRBV27 and TRBJ2-2, with D uncertain. Germline V CDR1 and CDR2: MNHEY, SMNVEV (reference sequence). Trimming left V 6 bases short and J 0 bases short, with 14 bases between. The CDR3 spans 16 residues.

V usage is TRBV4-2 and J usage is TRBJ2-1, with D possibly TRBD2 on 6 matching bases. The CDR3 consists of 14 residues. Germline-derived CDR1 and CDR2 are LGHNA and YNFKEQ. Trimming shortened V by 4 bases and J by 10 bases, and 17 bases separated the two germline ends. CDR3 residues: CASSPDLSGSEQFF. The CDR3, as DNA: TGTGCCAGCAGCCCCGACCTTAGCGGATCCGAGCAGTTCTTC.

This clone was detected only a few times. The chain combines TRBV7-2 with TRBJ2-5; either TRBD1 or TRBD2 may fit D (5 bases each). Germline V gene sequence: CDR1 SGHTA, CDR2 FQGNSA. The CDR3 runs 15 residues. Between the trimmed V and J ends, which lost 1 base and 2 bases, there was a span of 11 bases. This CDR3 is CASSLVRGTQETQYF. Written as DNA, the CDR3 is TGTGCCAGCAGCTTAGTCAGAGGGACGCAAGAGACCCAGTACTTC.

This clone was counted only a few times. The genes are TRBV7-9 and TRBJ2-1; 9 positions match TRBD2. Trimming at V came to 5 bases and at J to 6 bases, leaving 14 bases not matched to a gene. The CDR3 consists of 17 residues. From germline, CDR1 is SEHNR and CDR2 FQNEAQ (reference sequence). CDR3 DNA sequence: TGTGCCAGCAGCCACAGTCCGAGCGGGGGGCCCGTCAATGAGCAGTTCTTC. Protein product: CASSHSPSGGPVNEQFF. The full variable domain, completed using reference TRBV7-9 and TRBJ2-1, is DTGVSQNPRHKITKRGQNVTFRCDPISEHNRLYWYRQTLGQGPEFLTYFQNEAQLEKSRLLSDRFSAERPKGSFSTLEIQRTEQGDSAMYLCASSHSPSGGPVNEQFFGPGTRLTVL.

The rearrangement links TRBV29-1 to TRBJ2-2, with TRBD1 identical over 10 bases. From germline, CDR1 is SQVTM and CDR2 ANQGSEA. CDR3 length: 15 amino acids. V lost 6 bases and J lost 1; bases outside the gene matches: 5. The DNA for the CDR3 is TGCAGCGTGGGGGACAGGGGCAGGAACACCGGGGAGCTGTTTTTT. As protein: CSVGDRGRNTGELFF.

The V and J genes are TRBV29-1 and TRBJ1-3; no definite D call. V was pared by 7 bases and J by 2 bases, with 12 bases between. The CDR3 contains 13 residues. The germline V gene encodes CDR1 SQVTM and CDR2 ANQGSEA. The CDR3 is CSAPLGTGNTIYF. The CDR3 DNA is TGCAGCGCACCTTTAGGAACTGGAAACACCATATATTTT.

This clone turned up a few times. The CDR3 DNA reads TGCGCCAGCAGTCATGGCCTGCGGTCTGGGGCCAACGTCCTGACTTTC. Encoded protein: CASSHGLRSGANVLTF. V gene TRBV23-1 combines with J gene TRBJ2-6; D ambiguous. TRBV23-1 is sorted into the ORF group, with uncertain function. The CDR3 loop spans 16 amino acids. With 3 bases removed from V and 1 base from J, the gap between germline ends came to 10 bases.

This clone was found a few times. The chain uses TRBV7-9 and TRBJ1-1; D unresolved. The V and J ends lost 7 bases and 5 bases respectively, with 8 bases between them. Germline loops: CDR1 SEHNR, CDR2 FQNEAQ (reference sequence). The CDR3 runs 11 residues. The CDR3 is CASIVATEAFF. CDR3 coding DNA: TGTGCCAGCATCGTGGCTACTGAAGCTTTCTTT.

The table lists this clone with a few counts. The V gene is TRBV7-2, the J gene TRBJ1-2, with a possible D match to TRBD1 (5 bases). The CDR3 has 15 residues. Germline V gene sequence: CDR1 SGHTA, CDR2 FQGNSA. V lost 1 base and J 8 bases, leaving 17 bases between the germline ends. The CDR3 bases are TGTGCCAGCAGCTTAGAATCTGGGACTGGAGTAGGCTACACCTTC. Encoded protein: CASSLESGTGVGYTF.

The table lists this clone with many counts. V is TRBV28 and J is TRBJ2-5; no clear D gene. The germline V gene encodes CDR1 MDHEN and CDR2 SYDVKM. The V end was cut by 5 bases, the J end by 1 base, with 11 bases between. The CDR3 covers 14 residues. The CDR3 region has the DNA TGTGCCAGCAGTCCCCCGGCACTCCAAGAGACCCAGTACTTC. Its protein is CASSPPALQETQYF.

This chain links TRBV6-5 with TRBJ1-2; perhaps TRBD1 as D (6 bases). Germline values: CDR1 MNHEY, CDR2 SVGAGI. There are 14 residues in the CDR3. V was shortened by 0 bases and J by 8 bases, with 13 bases between the two germline ends. The CDR3, as DNA: TGTGCCAGCAGTTACTCCGGACAGTCCGTCGGCTACACCTTC. It translates to CASSYSGQSVGYTF.

The chain has TRBV11-3 and TRBJ1-1; the D is unclear. The V end lost 3 bases, the J end lost 3 bases, and 11 bases lay between the germline ends. CDR3 size: 14 residues. Germline-derived CDR1 and CDR2 are SGHNT and YENEEA. In DNA, the CDR3 is TGTGCCAGCAGCTTGGGCAATAGTGACACTGAAGCTTTCTTT. As protein: CASSLGNSDTEAFF.